This T cell receptor beta chain was identified in a study of T cells in localized non-small cell lung cancer. Study conclusions and caveats: A raised T cell density in blood coincided with lengthier overall survival. Heterogeneity remains possible because sequencing was limited to only one tumor region. Adjacent lung exhibited a median of 57 among the 100 most abundant tumor clones. Tumor showed lower T cell clonality than uninvolved adjacent lung, where it was highest.

Germline V gives CDR1 MNHGY, CDR2 SAAAGT. This CDR3 region has 17 residues. Comment on this clone: Its antigen is as yet unknown. One end of the junction is discordant with germline, which a read error may explain.

The assay was immunoSEQ multiplex PCR, and TCRdb's table has in-frame clones only and misses some. The data contain roughly 2,000 clones, approximately 24% of them singletons. The sequence was collected from a male donor aged 60 or older with stage I lung adenocarcinoma. The chain recombines TRBV6-8 with TRBJ2-2; 9 bases match TRBD2. The sample in question was normal lung tissue next to the tumor, obtained before any cancer treatment. The CDR3 here is CASSDSASGINTGELFF. The CDR3 region has the DNA TGTGCCAGCAGTGACTCGGCTAGCGGGATCAACACCGGGGAGCTGTTTTTT.